Listed below are T cell receptor beta chains from one sample, sequenced in a study of T cell responses to AZD1222 COVID-19 vaccine. Some clones are missing from TCRdb's copy, which holds only in-frame ones; the method was immunoSEQ multiplex PCR. The data hold fewer than 200,000 clones, with roughly 94% observed a single time. Material: peripheral blood, obtained 28 days after the second AZD1222 dose. The receptors stem from an adult who received the AZD1222 COVID-19 vaccine. The CDR3 runs from the conserved cysteine through the conserved F or W. D genes are given only for firm matches. The size field is filled for only some rows; it gives once, few, many or a size class.

>.|TRBJ2-5|.|TRBV6-2/TRBV6-3
CASSYVASRETQYF
TGTGCCAGCAGTTACGTCGCGAGTAGGGAGACCCAGTACTTC
>TRBD1|TRBJ1-6|.|TRBV19
CASSSGTGGFSPLHF
TGTGCCAGTAGTAGCGGGACAGGGGGGTTTTCACCCCTCCACTTT
>.|TRBJ1-5|.|TRBV7-8
CASTSLSGEDQPQHF
TGTGCCAGCACCTCTCTTTCGGGGGAGGATCAGCCCCAGCATTTT
>.|TRBJ1-1|.|TRBV2
CASSEGFQAVNTEAFF
TGTGCCAGCAGTGAAGGTTTTCAGGCAGTGAACACTGAAGCTTTCTTT
>.|TRBJ1-1|.|TRBV3-1/TRBV3-2
CASSQDWGPGGTNTEAFF
TGTGCCAGCAGCCAAGATTGGGGTCCGGGGGGAACGAACACTGAAGCTTTCTTT
>.|TRBJ2-2|.|TRBV6-5
CASTQKTANTGELFF
TGTGCCAGCACACAAAAAACCGCGAACACCGGGGAGCTGTTTTTT
>.|TRBJ2-4|.|TRBV29-1
CSAGSLAKNIQYF
TGCAGCGCCGGTAGCCTAGCCAAAAACATTCAGTACTTC
>TRBD2|TRBJ2-1|.|TRBV5-1
CASSLSLAGYEQFF
TGCGCCAGCAGCTTGTCTCTAGCGGGCTATGAGCAGTTCTTC
>TRBD1|TRBJ2-7|.|TRBV14
CASSRGQPLYEQYF
TGTGCCAGCAGCCGGGGACAGCCCCTCTACGAGCAGTACTTC
>.|TRBJ1-6|once|TRBV28
CASSLGSANSPLHF
TGTGCCAGCAGTTTAGGCAGCGCCAATTCACCCCTCCACTTT